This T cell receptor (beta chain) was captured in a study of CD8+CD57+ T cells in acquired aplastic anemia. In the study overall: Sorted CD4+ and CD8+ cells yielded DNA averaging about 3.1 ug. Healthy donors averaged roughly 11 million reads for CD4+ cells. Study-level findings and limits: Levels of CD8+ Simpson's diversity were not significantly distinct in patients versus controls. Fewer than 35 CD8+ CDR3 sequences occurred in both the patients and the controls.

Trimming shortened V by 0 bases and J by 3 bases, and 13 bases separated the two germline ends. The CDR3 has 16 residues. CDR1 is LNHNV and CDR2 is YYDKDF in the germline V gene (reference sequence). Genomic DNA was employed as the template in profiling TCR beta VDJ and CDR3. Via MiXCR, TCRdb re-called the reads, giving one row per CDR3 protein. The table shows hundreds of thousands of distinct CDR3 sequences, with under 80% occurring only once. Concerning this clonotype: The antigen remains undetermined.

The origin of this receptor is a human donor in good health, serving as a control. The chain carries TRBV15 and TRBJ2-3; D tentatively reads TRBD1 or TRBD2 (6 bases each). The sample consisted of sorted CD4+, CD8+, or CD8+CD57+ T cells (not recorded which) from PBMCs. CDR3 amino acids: CATSRDPGGATDTQYF. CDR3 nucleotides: TGTGCCACCAGCAGAGATCCCGGGGGCGCGACAGATACGCAGTATTTT.